Here is one TCR beta chain with its context. Genomic DNA, serving as template, underwent TCR beta VDJ and CDR3 profiling. Via MiXCR, TCRdb re-called the reads, giving one row per CDR3 protein. The profile shows hundreds of thousands of distinct CDR3 sequences, roughly 53% of them singletons. CDR3 length: 13 residues. The germline V gene encodes CDR1 SGHRS and CDR2 YFSETQ. Trimming took 7 bases from V and 3 from J; bases not matched to a gene: 3. These data come from a study of CD8+CD57+ T cells in acquired aplastic anemia. Whoever was chosen for sequencing had shown CD8+CD57+ cell expansion by flow cytometry. Acquired aplastic anemia of severe grade affected all patients.

The source material was sorted CD4+, CD8+, or CD8+CD57+ T cells (not recorded which) from PBMCs. The chain couples TRBV5-1 to TRBJ2-1; 8 nucleotides agree with TRBD1. The clonotype originates from a human donor with aplastic anemia. The chain's CDR3 is CASGGQGYNEQFF. CDR3 coding DNA: TGCGCCAGCGGAGGACAGGGCTACAATGAGCAGTTCTTC.